Each of the 10 T cell receptor beta chains below was sequenced from the same sample in a study of T cells in Graves' hyperthyroidism and ophthalmopathy. Amplified TCR beta CDR3 regions came from RNA transcripts. First-round RT-PCR of the TCR CDR3 relied on the HTBI primer set. A single record per CDR3 protein comes from TCRdb applying MiXCR to the multiplex PCR reads. The repertoire consists of 300,000 to 400,000 distinct CDR3 sequences, with 15% to 20% occurring once and the leading ten covering 45% to 50%. The sample comprised blood. Every receptor here comes from a woman aged 50 to 65 with Graves' hyperthyroidism.

J is TRBJ1-4 and V is TRBV6-1; 9 positions agree with TRBD1. The CDR3 loop spans 14 amino acids. The germline CDR1 and CDR2 sequences are MNHNS and SASEGT. After removal of 6 bases from V and 8 bases from J, the junction contained 7 bases not matched to a gene. This chain's CDR3 is CASRGDRAEEKLFF. CDR3 DNA sequence: TGTGCCAGCAGGGGGGACAGGGCGGAGGAAAAACTGTTTTTT.

This clonotype was recorded many times. The rearrangement joins TRBV20-1 to TRBJ1-5; no reliable D call. V dropped 4 bases and J dropped 0 bases, with 10 bases sitting between them. CDR3 length: 14 residues. Germline CDR1 is DFQATT and CDR2 is SNEGSKA (reference sequence). CDR3 sequence (DNA): TGCAGTGCTAAAGGAGGATATAGCAATCAGCCCCAGCATTTT. This codes for CSAKGGYSNQPQHF.

This clonotype was recorded at least ten times. This chain connects TRBV6-1 to TRBJ2-1, with TRBD2 identical over 13 bases. J gave up 8 bases and V 4 bases, and 2 bases lay outside the gene matches. The CDR3 loop spans 14 amino acids. CDR1 MNHNS and CDR2 SASEGT come from the germline V gene. The CDR3 is CASSGTSGGDEQFF. CDR3 nucleotide sequence: TGTGCCAGCAGTGGGACTAGCGGGGGCGATGAGCAGTTCTTC.

This clonotype was counted ten times or more. V is TRBV6-2 or TRBV6-3 and J is TRBJ2-2, with D hard to call. There are 13 residues in the CDR3. V was trimmed by 5 bases and J by 0 bases, leaving 4 bases between them. Germline assignment: CDR1 MNHEY and CDR2 SVGEGT. The CDR3 nucleotides are TGTGCCAGCAGTGGCGCGAACACCGGGGAGCTGTTTTTT. Its protein product is CASSGANTGELFF.

This clonotype was seen only a few times. The chain joins TRBV15 to TRBJ1-3; D is perhaps TRBD1 (5 bases). V was shortened by 4 bases and J by 4 bases, with 14 bases between the two germline ends. The CDR3 is 15 amino acids. From germline, CDR1 is LNHNV and CDR2 YYDKDF (reference sequence). DNA for the CDR3: TGTGCCACCAGCATGGTCCGGGGGTGGGGAAACACCATATATTTT. This encodes CATSMVRGWGNTIYF.

This clonotype was seen a few times. This chain connects TRBV30 to TRBJ2-5; TRBD1 matches at 8 bases. J gave up 2 bases and V 2 bases, and 7 bases lay outside the gene matches. Germline CDR1 and CDR2: GTSNPN and SVGIG (reference sequence). CDR3 length: 15 residues. The CDR3, as DNA: TGTGCCTGGAGTTACGGGGACAGGAAGCAAGAGACCCAGTACTTC. This codes for CAWSYGDRKQETQYF. The variable domain in full, with the rest retrieved from reference TRBV30 and TRBJ2-5, is SQTIHQWPATLVQPVGSPLSLECTVEGTSNPNLYWYRQAAGRGLQLLFYSVGIGQISSEVPQNLSASRPQDRQFILSSKKLLLSDSGFYLCAWSYGDRKQETQYFGPGTRLLVL.

This clonotype occurred a few times. V is TRBV20-1 and J is TRBJ2-3, with TRBD2 identical over 7 bases. V was clipped by 3 bases and J by 6 bases; unmatched bases: 15. CDR3 length: 16 amino acids. CDR1 is DFQATT and CDR2 is SNEGSKA in the germline V gene (reference sequence). The CDR3 loop is CSASLFGGRRSDTQYF. In nucleotides, the CDR3 is TGCAGTGCTAGTCTCTTCGGGGGGAGAAGGAGTGATACGCAGTATTTT.

Written as DNA, the CDR3 is TGCGCCAGCAGCGAGGGGGGACGGGACTATGGCTACACCTTC. It codes for CASSEGGRDYGYTF. The chain recombines TRBV5-1 with TRBJ1-2; D is perhaps TRBD1 (6 bases). The germline V and J ends were trimmed by 4 bases and 3 bases, with 13 bases remaining between them. Per germline, CDR1 SGHRS and CDR2 YFSETQ. CDR3 size: 14 residues. Full variable domain (remainder filled in from reference TRBV5-1 and TRBJ1-2): KAGVTQTPRYLIKTRGQQVTLSCSPISGHRSVSWYQQTPGQGLQFLFEYFSETQRNKGNFPGRFSGRQFSNSRSEMNVSTLELGDSALYLCASSEGGRDYGYTFGSGTRLTVV.

The J gene is TRBJ2-7, the V gene TRBV20-1; TRBD2 matches at 9 bases. Trimming cost V 0 bases and J 3 bases; bases outside gene matches: 6. The CDR3 is 15 amino acids. Germline lookup yields CDR1 DFQATT and CDR2 SNEGSKA (reference sequence). CDR3 sequence reads: CSARDHKREVYEQYF. The CDR3 nucleotides read TGCAGTGCTAGAGATCATAAGCGGGAGGTCTACGAGCAGTACTTC.

This clonotype showed up many times. This rearrangement joins TRBV2 to TRBJ1-2; TRBD1 matches at 9 bases. J was trimmed by 8 bases and V by 1 base; bases with no gene match: 2. The CDR3 contains 13 residues. In germline, CDR1 is SNHLY, CDR2 FYNNEI. The CDR3 spells CASSEDRGQGYTF. The CDR3 region has the DNA TGTGCCAGCAGTGAAGACAGGGGGCAAGGCTACACCTTC. The complete variable domain, with remaining parts taken from reference TRBV2 and TRBJ1-2, reads EPEVTQTPSHQVTQMGQEVILRCVPISNHLYFYWYRQILGQKVEFLVSFYNNEISEKSEIFDDQFSVERPDGSNFTLKIRSTKLEDSAMYFCASSEDRGQGYTFGSGTRLTVV.